Presented here are 20 T cell receptor beta chains from one specimen sequenced in a study of blood T cell repertoires in COVID-19. This table comes from immunoSEQ multiplex PCR, and its TCRdb copy is limited to in-frame clones, with some not included. The sample shows around 60,000 clones, roughly four fifths of them seen only once. Sequencing used peripheral blood. Receptor source: a man aged 80 or over with acute or convalescent COVID-19.

CDR3 coding DNA: TGTGGGACGCAGGGTTTGAACACTGAAGCTTTCTTT. Its translation: CGTQGLNTEAFF. The chain is built from TRBV5-8 and TRBJ1-1; TRBD1 is a possible D gene (5 bases). The CDR3 extends over 12 amino acids. Germline lookup yields CDR1 SGHTS and CDR2 YDEGEE.

V gene TRBV3-1 (or the pseudogene TRBV3-2) combines with J gene TRBJ2-7; no reliable D call. CDR1 is LGHDT and CDR2 is YNNKEL in the germline V gene (reference sequence). V lost 4 bases and J 3 bases, leaving 4 bases between the germline ends. The length of the CDR3 is 11 residues. The CDR3 protein is CASSRIYEQYF. DNA for the CDR3: TGTGCCAGCAGCCGTATCTACGAGCAGTACTTC.

This chain connects TRBV3-1 (or the pseudogene TRBV3-2) to TRBJ2-1; 10 bases are shared with TRBD2. The CDR3 runs 16 residues. The ends lost 3 bases at V and 4 bases at J; junction bases unmatched: 6. CDR1 is LGHDT and CDR2 is YNNKEL in the germline V gene (reference sequence). As DNA, the CDR3 is TGTGCCAGCAGCCATAGGGGTAGCGGGGGGTACAATGAGCAGTTCTTC. Translation: CASSHRGSGGYNEQFF.

CDR3 bases: TGTGCCCACTCCGGGGGTACTAATGAAAAACTGTTTTTT. Encoded protein: CAHSGGTNEKLFF. V usage is TRBV30 and J usage is TRBJ1-4, with D maybe TRBD1 (5 bases). The CDR3 contains 13 residues. V was trimmed by 8 bases and J by 2 bases, leaving 12 bases between them. Looked up from germline, CDR1 is GTSNPN and CDR2 is SVGIG (reference sequence).

This chain links TRBV29-1 with TRBJ1-2; possible D gene TRBD1, 5 bases. This CDR3 is 11 amino acids long. V lost 3 bases and J 8 bases, leaving 10 bases between the germline ends. Germline V CDR1 and CDR2: SQVTM, ANQGSEA. Written as DNA, the CDR3 is TGCAGCGTTGATAGACAGACCGGCTACACCTTC. Its protein is CSVDRQTGYTF. The whole variable domain, remainder taken from reference TRBV29-1 and TRBJ1-2, is SAVISQKPSRDICQRGTSLTIQCQVDSQVTMMFWYRQQPGQSLTLIATANQGSEATYESGFVIDKFPISRPNLTFSTLTVSNMSPEDSSIYLCSVDRQTGYTFGSGTRLTVV.

CDR3 nucleotide sequence: TGCGCCAGCAGCCAAGAAACATGGGCTAGCGGGGGCCTCGAGCAGTACTTC. It is translated as CASSQETWASGGLEQYF. The chain has TRBV4-1 and TRBJ2-7; TRBD2 agrees at 10 bases. The germline V gene has CDR1 MGHRA and CDR2 YSYEKL. The CDR3 contains 17 residues. With V trimmed by 0 bases and J by 6 bases, 11 bases remained unmatched.

This rearrangement joins TRBV11-1 to TRBJ2-3, with D perhaps matching TRBD2 (6 bases). Germline CDR1 and CDR2: SGHAT and FQDESV (reference sequence). The CDR3 totals 15 residues. V dropped 6 bases and J dropped 2 bases, with 15 bases sitting between them. DNA of the CDR3: TGTGCCAGCAGGTCCTGGGGGGAGAACACAGATACGCAGTATTTT. Its protein product is CASRSWGENTDTQYF. Variable domain in full (rest from reference TRBV11-1 and TRBJ2-3): EAEVAQSPRYKITEKSQAVAFWCDPISGHATLYWYRQILGQGPELLVQFQDESVVDDSQLPKDRFSAERLKGVDSTLKIQPAELGDSAMYLCASRSWGENTDTQYFGPGTRLTVL.

V gene TRBV6-5 combines with J gene TRBJ1-1; the match to TRBD1 covers 10 bases. Germline CDR1 MNHEY, CDR2 SVGAGI. The CDR3 is made up of 15 amino acids. V trimming: 5 bases; J trimming: 4 bases; junction bases outside the gene matches: 7. For the CDR3, the DNA is TGTGCCAGCAGTACCCGACAGGGGGCAGGCACTGAAGCTTTCTTT. This sequence encodes CASSTRQGAGTEAFF.

The genes are TRBV7-2 and TRBJ1-6, with a possible D match to TRBD1 (5 bases). Germline CDR1 is SGHTA and CDR2 is FQGNSA. The CDR3 runs to 16 residues. V lost 1 base, J lost 8 bases, and 15 bases lay in between. CDR3 coding DNA: TGTGCCAGCAGCTTAGGTTCTTGGCAGGGCTATTCACCCCTCCACTTT. Translating it yields CASSLGSWQGYSPLHF.

This chain joins TRBV7-2 and TRBJ2-6, with D maybe TRBD1 (5 bases). Germline loops: CDR1 SGHTA, CDR2 FQGNSA. This CDR3 contains 17 residues. Trimming cost V 2 bases and J 0 bases, with 11 bases left between them. CDR3 sequence: CASSLYLRGSGANVLTF. DNA of the CDR3: TGTGCCAGCAGCTTATACCTTAGGGGCTCTGGGGCCAACGTCCTGACTTTC.

V gene TRBV7-9 combines with J gene TRBJ1-4; 10 bases match TRBD1. Germline lookup yields CDR1 SEHNR and CDR2 FQNEAQ (reference sequence). J was trimmed by 6 bases and V by 6 bases; bases with no gene match: 4. This CDR3 is 14 amino acids long. The CDR3 nucleotides are TGTGCCAGCAGACCGACAGGGGGCGATGAAAAACTGTTTTTT. It encodes CASRPTGGDEKLFF. Based on the CDR3 plus reference TRBV7-9 and TRBJ1-4, the full variable domain is DTGVSQNPRHKITKRGQNVTFRCDPISEHNRLYWYRQTLGQGPEFLTYFQNEAQLEKSRLLSDRFSAERPKGSFSTLEIQRTEQGDSAMYLCASRPTGGDEKLFFGSGTQLSVL.

This CDR3 reads CASSLARGNTEAFF. In DNA, the CDR3 is TGTGCCAGCTCACTGGCTAGGGGGAACACTGAAGCTTTCTTT. V is TRBV18 and J is TRBJ1-1, with D possibly being TRBD1 (5 bases). Trimming took 4 bases from V and 1 from J, leaving 10 bases between them. The CDR3 covers 14 residues. Per the germline V gene, CDR1 is KGHSH and CDR2 is LQKENI.

The V and J genes are TRBV7-3 and TRBJ2-1; D may be TRBD1 (6 bases). Trimming removed 4 bases at V and 1 base at J, with 11 bases between. Germline assignment: CDR1 SGHTA and CDR2 FQGTGA. The CDR3 sequence is 15 residues long. In nucleotides, the CDR3 is TGTGCCAGCAGCTGGGTAGGGGGTTCCTACAATGAGCAGTTCTTC. Residues: CASSWVGGSYNEQFF.

The chain joins TRBV3-1 (or the pseudogene TRBV3-2) to TRBJ2-2; TRBD2 matches 11 bases. Germline lookup yields CDR1 LGHDT and CDR2 YNNKEL (reference sequence). The CDR3 spans 16 residues. Trimming took 4 bases from V and 7 from J; bases not matched to a gene: 8. DNA for the CDR3: TGTGCCAGCAGCCTGCTAGCGGGGGGCCGTGGCGGGGAGCTGTTTTTT. This sequence encodes CASSLLAGGRGGELFF.

The J gene is TRBJ1-4, the V gene TRBV30, with a tentative D call TRBD1 (5 bases). Germline V CDR1 and CDR2: GTSNPN, SVGIG (reference sequence). CDR3 length equals 15 residues. V lost 3 bases to trimming and J lost 11 bases, with 22 bases between them. The CDR3 DNA follows: TGTGCCTGGAGCCGCGGGGCGGCGAGTGGAGGGAAACTGTTTTTT. Translating it yields CAWSRGAASGGKLFF.

This clone was counted ten times or more. This sequence joins TRBV6-6 and TRBJ1-6; weak D call: TRBD1 (6 bases). The CDR3 covers 13 residues. Trimming pared 6 bases from V and 10 bases from J, leaving 13 bases between. The germline V gene encodes CDR1 MNHNY and CDR2 SVGAGI (reference sequence). CDR3 sequence reads: CASSPTGGSPLHF. CDR3 nucleotides: TGTGCCAGCAGCCCCACGGGGGGCTCACCCCTCCACTTT.

This clone was seen just once. This sequence joins TRBV5-1 and TRBJ1-1; TRBD1 matches 8 bases. The CDR3 is made up of 15 amino acids. Germline lookup yields CDR1 SGHRS and CDR2 YFSETQ. J lost 5 bases, V lost 4 bases, and 10 bases had no gene match. The CDR3 reads CASSTRTGRRTEAFF. The CDR3 DNA is TGCGCCAGCAGCACTAGGACAGGGAGGAGGACTGAAGCTTTCTTT.

This sequence joins TRBV11-2 and TRBJ1-2, with no clear D. V shed 2 bases and J shed 4 bases, with 5 bases lying between them. Germline V CDR1 and CDR2: SGHAT, FQNNGV. This CDR3 is built from 12 residues. This CDR3 is CASSLSSYGYTF. In DNA form, the CDR3 reads TGTGCCAGCAGCTTATCCAGCTATGGCTACACCTTC. Drawing the rest from reference TRBV11-2 and TRBJ1-2, the complete variable domain is EAGVAQSPRYKIIEKRQSVAFWCNPISGHATLYWYQQILGQGPKLLIQFQNNGVVDDSQLPKDRFSAERLKGVDSTLKIQPAKLEDSAVYLCASSLSSYGYTFGSGTRLTVV.

The V gene is TRBV7-2, the J gene TRBJ2-2; D is uncertain. This CDR3 is 13 amino acids long. V lost 4 bases and J 7 bases, leaving 10 bases between the germline ends. Germline CDR1 SGHTA, CDR2 FQGNSA. In DNA, the CDR3 is TGTGCCAGCAGCTCCTGGGCCGGCGGGGAGCTGTTTTTT. Protein: CASSSWAGGELFF.

This chain uses TRBV18 with TRBJ1-2, with 9 bases that match TRBD1. Per the germline V gene, CDR1 is KGHSH and CDR2 is LQKENI. The junction had 9 bases not matched to a gene; V was cut back by 6 bases and J by 4 bases. The CDR3 has 15 amino acids. Here the CDR3 reads CASSPGTGQGYGYTF. DNA of the CDR3: TGTGCCAGCTCTCCTGGGACAGGGCAGGGCTATGGCTACACCTTC.